This T cell receptor (beta chain) was retrieved from a study of shared clonotypes between healthy human individuals. The germline V gene has CDR1 LGHNA and CDR2 YSLEER. The CDR3 has 16 amino acids. V was trimmed by 0 bases and J by 3 bases, leaving 14 bases between them. Source study methods: Junction-only immunoSEQ sequences carried no quality scores, so filtering differed. Generated by immunoSEQ multiplex PCR, the TCRdb table keeps only in-frame clones and is missing some. The V and J calls and clone size are taken from that table; D and trimming were inferred from the DNA. The sample lists around 990,000 clones; 77% were seen once. As for this clone: Antigen specificity is unknown.

Findings and caveats of the study: Non-shared clonotypes displayed generation probabilities falling below those of clonotypes present in all four donors.

Sequenced sample: memory CD4+ T cells from PBMCs. Documented subset: CD45RA-negative fraction. The genes are TRBV4-3 and TRBJ1-2, with D tentatively TRBD1 (5 bases). The clonotype comes from a man younger than 35 in good health. Some clones in this sample may be carry-over from other donors' samples. This CDR3 reads CASSQELQLGDYGYTF. In nucleotides, the CDR3 is TGCGCCAGCAGCCAAGAACTACAGCTGGGGGACTATGGCTACACCTTC.